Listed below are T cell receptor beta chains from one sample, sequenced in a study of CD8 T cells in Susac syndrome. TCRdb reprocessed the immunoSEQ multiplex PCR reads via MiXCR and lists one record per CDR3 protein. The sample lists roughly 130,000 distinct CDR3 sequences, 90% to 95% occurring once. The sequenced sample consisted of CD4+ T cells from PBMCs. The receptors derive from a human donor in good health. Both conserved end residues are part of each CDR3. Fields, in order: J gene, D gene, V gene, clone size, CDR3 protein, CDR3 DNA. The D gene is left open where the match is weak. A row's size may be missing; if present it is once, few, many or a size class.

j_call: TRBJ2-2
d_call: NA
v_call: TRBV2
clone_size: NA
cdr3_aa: CASSNAAGSSGELFF
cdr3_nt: TGTGCCAGCTCCAACGCGGCAGGGAGCTCCGGGGAGCTGTTTTTT

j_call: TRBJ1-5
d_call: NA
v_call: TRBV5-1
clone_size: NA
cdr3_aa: CASSLERMDQPQHF
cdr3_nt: TGCGCCAGCAGCTTGGAACGAATGGATCAGCCCCAGCATTTT

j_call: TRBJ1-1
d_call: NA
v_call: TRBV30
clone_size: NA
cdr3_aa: CAWSVISGATRELNTEAFF
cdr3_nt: TGTGCCTGGAGTGTAATTTCAGGGGCGACGAGGGAATTGAACACTGAAGCTTTCTTT

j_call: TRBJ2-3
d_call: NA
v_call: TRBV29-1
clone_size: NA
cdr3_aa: CSSDGGTDTQYF
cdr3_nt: TGCAGCTCGGACGGAGGCACAGATACGCAGTATTTT

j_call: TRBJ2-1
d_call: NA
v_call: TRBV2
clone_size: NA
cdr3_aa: CASSARVYNEQFF
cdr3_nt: TGTGCCAGCAGTGCGCGAGTTTACAATGAGCAGTTCTTC

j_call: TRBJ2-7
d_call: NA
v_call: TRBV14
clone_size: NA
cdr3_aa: CASSQDGPVPTYEQYF
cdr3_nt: TGTGCCAGCAGCCAAGATGGGCCAGTACCTACCTACGAGCAGTACTTC

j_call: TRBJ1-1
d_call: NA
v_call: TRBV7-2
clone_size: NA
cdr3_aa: CASSFHSLPLTEAFF
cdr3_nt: TGTGCCAGCAGTTTCCACTCACTTCCCCTCACTGAAGCTTTCTTT

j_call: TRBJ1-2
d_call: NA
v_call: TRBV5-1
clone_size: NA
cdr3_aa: CASSSIQGSYGYTF
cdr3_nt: TGCGCCAGCAGCTCAATTCAGGGGAGCTATGGCTACACCTTC

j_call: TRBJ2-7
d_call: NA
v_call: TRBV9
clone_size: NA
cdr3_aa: CASSPTGVGIYEQYF
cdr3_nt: TGTGCCAGCAGCCCGACGGGGGTGGGGATCTACGAGCAGTACTTC

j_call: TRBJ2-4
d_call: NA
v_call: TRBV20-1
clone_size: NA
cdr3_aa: CSAARLGGNIQYF
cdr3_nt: TGCAGTGCTGCTAGACTAGGGGGAAACATTCAGTACTTC

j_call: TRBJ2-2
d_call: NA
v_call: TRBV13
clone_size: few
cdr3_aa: CASSILGTGELFF
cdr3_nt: TGTGCCAGCAGCATCCTCGGGACCGGGGAGCTGTTTTTT

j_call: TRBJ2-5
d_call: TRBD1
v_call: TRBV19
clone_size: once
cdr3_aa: CASSTGTGRGETQYF
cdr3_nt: TGTGCCAGTAGTACTGGGACAGGGCGCGGAGAGACCCAGTACTTC

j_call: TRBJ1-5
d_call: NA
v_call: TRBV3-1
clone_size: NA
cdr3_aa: CASSDLFDQPQHF
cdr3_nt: TGTGCCAGCAGCGATCTGTTTGATCAGCCCCAGCATTTT

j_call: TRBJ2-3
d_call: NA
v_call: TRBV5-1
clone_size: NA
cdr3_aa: CASKEASTDTQYF
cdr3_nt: TGCGCCAGCAAGGAGGCCAGCACAGATACGCAGTATTTT

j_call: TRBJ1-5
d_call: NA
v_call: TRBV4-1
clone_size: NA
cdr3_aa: CASSQESQAGGNQPQHF
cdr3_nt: TGCGCCAGCAGCCAAGAGTCTCAGGCTGGGGGGAATCAGCCCCAGCATTTT

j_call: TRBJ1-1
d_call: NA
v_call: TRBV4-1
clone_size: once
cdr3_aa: CASSQVWAGMNTEAFF
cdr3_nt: TGCGCCAGCAGCCAAGTTTGGGCCGGGATGAACACTGAAGCTTTCTTT

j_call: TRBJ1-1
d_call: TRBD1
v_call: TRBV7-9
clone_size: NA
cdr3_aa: CASSTPRGPEGTEAFF
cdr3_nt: TGTGCCAGCAGCACACCCAGGGGGCCCGAGGGCACTGAAGCTTTCTTT

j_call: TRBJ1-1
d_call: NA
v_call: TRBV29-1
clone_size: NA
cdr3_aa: CSVLGVRTEAFF
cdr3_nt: TGCAGCGTTCTGGGTGTGAGGACTGAAGCTTTCTTT

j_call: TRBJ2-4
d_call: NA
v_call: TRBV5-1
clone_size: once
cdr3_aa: CASTRLEDGTNVQYF
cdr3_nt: TGCGCCAGCACCCGGTTGGAGGACGGGACAAACGTTCAGTACTTC

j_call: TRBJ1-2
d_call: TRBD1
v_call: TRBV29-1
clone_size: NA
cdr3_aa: CSVRRDRDAYGYTF
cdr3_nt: TGCAGCGTTCGCCGGGACAGGGACGCCTATGGCTACACCTTC

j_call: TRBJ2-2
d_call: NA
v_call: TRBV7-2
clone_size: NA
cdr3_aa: CASSLGEWELFF
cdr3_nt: TGTGCCAGCAGCTTAGGGGAGTGGGAGCTGTTTTTT

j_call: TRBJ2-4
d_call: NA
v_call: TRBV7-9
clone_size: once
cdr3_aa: CASSREQSPLLAKNIQYF
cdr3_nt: TGTGCCAGCTCCCGGGAGCAGTCCCCCCTCCTAGCCAAAAACATTCAGTACTTC

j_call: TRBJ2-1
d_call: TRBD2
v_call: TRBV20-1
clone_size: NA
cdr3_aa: CSARIAGGPGEQFF
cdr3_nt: TGCAGTGCTAGGATAGCGGGAGGGCCAGGTGAGCAGTTCTTC

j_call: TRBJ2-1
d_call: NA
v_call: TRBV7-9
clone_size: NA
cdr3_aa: CASSLEFSYNEQFF
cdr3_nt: TGTGCCAGCAGCTTGGAGTTCTCCTACAATGAGCAGTTCTTC

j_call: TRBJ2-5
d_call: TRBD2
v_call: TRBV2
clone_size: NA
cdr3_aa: CASSHSGTSGSAGETQYF
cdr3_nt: TGTGCCAGCAGTCACTCCGGGACTAGCGGATCAGCCGGGGAGACCCAGTACTTC

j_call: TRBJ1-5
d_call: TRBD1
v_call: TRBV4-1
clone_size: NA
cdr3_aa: CASSQGGQYNQPQHF
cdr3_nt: TGCGCCAGCAGCCAAGGGGGACAGTACAATCAGCCCCAGCATTTT

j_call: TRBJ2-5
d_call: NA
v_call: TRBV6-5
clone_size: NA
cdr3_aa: CASSYLQGGETQYF
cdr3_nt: TGTGCCAGCAGTTACTTACAGGGAGGCGAGACCCAGTACTTC

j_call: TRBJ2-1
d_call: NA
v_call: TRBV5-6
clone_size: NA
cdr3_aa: CASSSPFGGGSYNEQFF
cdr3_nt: TGTGCCAGCAGCTCGCCGTTTGGGGGTGGCTCCTACAATGAGCAGTTCTTC

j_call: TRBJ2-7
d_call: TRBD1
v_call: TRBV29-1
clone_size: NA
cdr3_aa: CSVEYLTGGWSEQYF
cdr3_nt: TGCAGCGTTGAATACCTAACAGGGGGCTGGAGCGAGCAGTACTTC

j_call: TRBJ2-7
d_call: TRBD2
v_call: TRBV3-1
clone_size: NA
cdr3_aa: CASSLWVPGLAGTYEQYF
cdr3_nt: TGTGCCAGCAGCCTTTGGGTCCCGGGACTAGCGGGGACCTACGAGCAGTACTTC

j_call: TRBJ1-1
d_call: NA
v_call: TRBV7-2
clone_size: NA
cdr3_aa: CASSSNRVEAFF
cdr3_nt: TGTGCCAGCAGCTCCAACAGGGTGGAAGCTTTCTTT

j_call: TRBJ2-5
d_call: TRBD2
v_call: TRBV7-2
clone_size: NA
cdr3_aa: CASSMTSGSSETQYF
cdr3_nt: TGTGCCAGCAGCATGACTAGCGGGAGTTCTGAGACCCAGTACTTC

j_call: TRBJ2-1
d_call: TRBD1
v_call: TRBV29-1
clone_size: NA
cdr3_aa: CSVEDRRTGVYNEQFF
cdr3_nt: TGCAGCGTTGAAGATCGGAGGACAGGGGTCTACAATGAGCAGTTCTTC

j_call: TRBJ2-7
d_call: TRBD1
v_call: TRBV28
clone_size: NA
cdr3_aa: CASSSDRVSGQYF
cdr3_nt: TGTGCCAGCAGTTCTGACAGGGTTTCAGGGCAGTACTTC

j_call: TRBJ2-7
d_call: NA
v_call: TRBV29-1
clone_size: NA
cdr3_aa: CSAAGTPYEQYF
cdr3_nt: TGCAGCGCGGCCGGGACCCCCTACGAGCAGTACTTC

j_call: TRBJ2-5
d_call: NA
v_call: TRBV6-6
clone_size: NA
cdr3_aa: CASSYGGRETQYF
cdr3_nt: TGTGCCAGCAGTTACGGGGGGCGGGAGACCCAGTACTTC

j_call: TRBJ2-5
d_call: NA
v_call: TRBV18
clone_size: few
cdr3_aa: CASSLSGARETQYF
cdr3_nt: TGTGCCAGCTCACTTTCAGGGGCGCGGGAGACCCAGTACTTC

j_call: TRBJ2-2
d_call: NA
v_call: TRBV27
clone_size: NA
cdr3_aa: CASSLYGPGELFF
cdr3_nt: TGTGCCAGCAGTTTATACGGCCCCGGGGAGCTGTTTTTT